This T cell receptor beta chain is drawn from a study of prognosis after radiotherapy for stage I lung cancer. Across the whole study: Tumor types were squamous cell carcinoma in seven patients, adenocarcinoma in twelve. Radiotherapy: SBRT, 3 to 5 fractions, biologically effective dose at least 100 Gy.

Genomic DNA was the source, and TCR beta CDR3 was amplified from it by two-round multiplex PCR. Primers specific to each TRBV and TRBJ gene were used in first-round PCR. One entry per CDR3 protein, called by TCRdb with MiXCR from the multiplex PCR reads. Of about 22,000 distinct CDR3 sequences listed, approximately 45% are singletons. The table lists this clonotype with many counts. A draw of 5 to 6.5 milliliters of peripheral blood took place at each of two time points. This clonotype was sampled from a donor older than 45 with non-small cell lung cancer. The specimen comprised PBMCs, sampled before or after stereotactic body radiation therapy (not recorded which).

The CDR3 coding sequence is TGCGCCAGCAGCTTGGGTTCTGGTGGCACTGAAGCTTTCTTT. It translates to CASSLGSGGTEAFF. The rearrangement joins TRBV5-1 to TRBJ1-1; D is undetermined. Germline V gene data show CDR1 as SGHRS and CDR2 as YFSETQ. This CDR3 has 14 amino acids. V was clipped by 0 bases and J by 4 bases, with 10 bases between them.